A selection of T cell receptor beta chains follows, all from one sample in a study of long-term antiretroviral therapy in people with HIV. TCRdb keeps only in-frame clones here, not all; method: immunoSEQ multiplex PCR. The sample holds 16,000 or so clones; approximately 81% are singletons and the top ten take around 4.9%. The sequenced sample was unsorted PBMCs, obtained 0.5 years after starting antiretroviral therapy. The receptors originated from a woman aged 40 to 55 with HIV. The CDR3 runs from the conserved cysteine through the conserved F or W. The D gene is left open where the match is weak. For some rows the clone size is stated as once, few or many, or as a class when expanded; others skip it.

clone_size	d_call	j_call	v_call	cdr3_nt	cdr3_aa
NA	NA	TRBJ2-7	TRBV28	TGTGCCAGCGGTAAACCGACTCCCTACGAGCAGTACTTC	CASGKPTPYEQYF
NA	NA	TRBJ2-2	TRBV11-3	TGTGCCAGCGGCGTTGGGGGCTGGCCCGGGGAGCTGTTTTTT	CASGVGGWPGELFF
once	NA	TRBJ1-1	TRBV15	TGTGCCACCAGCAGGGACAGGAACACTGAAGCTTTCTTT	CATSRDRNTEAFF
NA	TRBD1	TRBJ1-5	TRBV2	TGTGCCAGCAGTGACTTGACAGGGGGCAATCAGCCCCAGCATTTT	CASSDLTGGNQPQHF
NA	NA	TRBJ2-1	TRBV10-3	TGTGCCATCAGTGTGGAGGACGGGAATGAGCAGTTCTTC	CAISVEDGNEQFF
NA	NA	TRBJ2-7	TRBV25-1	TGTGCCAGCAGTGAGATGGGTTACGAGCAGTACTTC	CASSEMGYEQYF
NA	TRBD2	TRBJ2-2	TRBV28	TGTGCCAGCAGTTTATATAGCGGGAGAGGTGTCACCGGGGAGCTGTTTTTT	CASSLYSGRGVTGELFF
once	NA	TRBJ2-5	TRBV7-2	TGTGCCAGCAGCTTAGTGGCGGGAATGGGAGAGACCCAGTACTTC	CASSLVAGMGETQYF
NA	TRBD2	TRBJ2-1	TRBV4-1	TGCGCCAGCAGCCAAGGGGACACGGGGGGGAAGTCCTACAATGAGCAGTTCTTC	CASSQGDTGGKSYNEQFF
NA	TRBD1	TRBJ1-2	TRBV5-5	TGTGCCAGCAGCAATGAGGACAGGGGGGACTATGGCTACACCTTC	CASSNEDRGDYGYTF
NA	NA	TRBJ2-1	TRBV7-9	TGTGCCAGCAGCTTGGCGCCCGGCTCCTACAATGAGCAGTTCTTC	CASSLAPGSYNEQFF
NA	TRBD1	TRBJ1-3	TRBV7-2	TGTGCCAGCAGCTTTTCAGGGGGCAGAAACACCATATATTTT	CASSFSGGRNTIYF
NA	TRBD2	TRBJ2-1	TRBV19	TGTGCCAGTAGTATGTCTGGGGGGGTTCACAATGAGCAGTTCTTC	CASSMSGGVHNEQFF
few	NA	TRBJ2-7	TRBV5-1	TGCGCCAGCAGGTTAGACAGTCCCGTCTACTACGAGCAGTACTTC	CASRLDSPVYYEQYF
once	NA	TRBJ1-4	TRBV5-1	TGCGCCAGCAGCTTCAGGGACCCCGACGGTGAAAAACTGTTTTTT	CASSFRDPDGEKLFF
NA	NA	TRBJ2-5	TRBV7-2	TGTGCCAGCAGCTTGTCGGGAGCCTCCCAAGAGACCCAGTACTTC	CASSLSGASQETQYF
NA	TRBD2	TRBJ2-2	TRBV29-1	TGCAGCGTTGGGTCTAGCGGGAGCACTAACACCGGGGAGCTGTTTTTT	CSVGSSGSTNTGELFF
once	TRBD2	TRBJ2-3	TRBV4-2	TGTGCCAGCAGCCAAAGCGGGAGCCGGTTAGATACGCAGTATTTT	CASSQSGSRLDTQYF
NA	TRBD2	TRBJ2-5	TRBV5-1	TGCGCCAGCAGACCCTTAGCGGGAGGTGGGGAGACCCAGTACTTC	CASRPLAGGGETQYF
NA	NA	TRBJ2-7	TRBV5-4	TGTGCCAGCAGCTCAGTCTTTAGCGGCTCCTACGAGCAGTACTTC	CASSSVFSGSYEQYF
NA	NA	TRBJ1-5	TRBV19	TGTGCCAGTAGTCCCGGCGTACAGGGAACTCAGCCCCAGCATTTT	CASSPGVQGTQPQHF
NA	NA	TRBJ2-3	TRBV7-2	TGTGCCAGCAGCCTCGCCCTTATAGGAGGAGATACGCAGTATTTT	CASSLALIGGDTQYF
NA	TRBD2	TRBJ2-3	TRBV11-1	TGTGCCAGCAGCTTAGAAACTAGCGGCGTCCGCACAGATACGCAGTATTTT	CASSLETSGVRTDTQYF